The entry below gives a single T cell receptor beta chain sequence along with its context. Trimming pared 3 bases from V and 5 bases from J, leaving 10 bases between. The CDR3 length is 13 residues. Germline values: CDR1 SGHAT, CDR2 FQNNGV. Study processing details: Quantification of nucleated cells was approximated via reference gene primer amplification. Measured with immunoSEQ multiplex PCR; TCRdb has only the in-frame clones, and not every one. From that table come the V and J calls and clone size; the DNA was used to work out D and trimming. The table has about 330,000 clones, over 75% seen once. In terms of age and location, participants ranged from roughly 18 to 100 years and lived in fewer than 30 US areas. Recovered participants had two consecutive negative NP/OP PCR tests, healthcare professional clearance, or symptom resolution. The source of the sample is a study of blood T cell repertoires in COVID-19.

The clonotype originates from a woman under 40 who had recovered from COVID-19. The chain links TRBV11-2 to TRBJ1-2; tentative D call: TRBD1 (6 bases). Sample: PBMCs or T cells enriched from blood (not recorded which). As DNA, the CDR3 is TGTGCCAGCAGCTTCCCCGGACAGTATGGCTACACCTTC. Residues: CASSFPGQYGYTF.